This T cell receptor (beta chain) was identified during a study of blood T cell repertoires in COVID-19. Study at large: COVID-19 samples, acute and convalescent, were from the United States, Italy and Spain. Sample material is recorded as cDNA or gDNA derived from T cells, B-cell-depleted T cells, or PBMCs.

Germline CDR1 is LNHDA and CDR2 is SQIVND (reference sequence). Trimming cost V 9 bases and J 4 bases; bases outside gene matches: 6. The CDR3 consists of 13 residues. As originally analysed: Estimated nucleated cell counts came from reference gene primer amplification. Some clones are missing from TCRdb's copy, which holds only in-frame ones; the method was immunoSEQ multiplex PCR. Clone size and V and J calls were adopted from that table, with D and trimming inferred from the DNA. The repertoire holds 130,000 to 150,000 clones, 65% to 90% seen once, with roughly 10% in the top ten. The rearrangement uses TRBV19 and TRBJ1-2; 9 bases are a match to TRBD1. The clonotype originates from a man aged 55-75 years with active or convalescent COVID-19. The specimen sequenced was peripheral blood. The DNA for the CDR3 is TGTGCCAGCGATTTGGACAGGGGCTATGGCTACACCTTC. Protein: CASDLDRGYGYTF. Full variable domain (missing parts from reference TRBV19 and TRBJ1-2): DGGITQSPKYLFRKEGQNVTLSCEQNLNHDAMYWYRQDPGQGLRLIYYSQIVNDFQKGDIAEGYSVSREKKESFPLTVTSAQKNPTAFYLCASDLDRGYGYTFGSGTRLTVV.